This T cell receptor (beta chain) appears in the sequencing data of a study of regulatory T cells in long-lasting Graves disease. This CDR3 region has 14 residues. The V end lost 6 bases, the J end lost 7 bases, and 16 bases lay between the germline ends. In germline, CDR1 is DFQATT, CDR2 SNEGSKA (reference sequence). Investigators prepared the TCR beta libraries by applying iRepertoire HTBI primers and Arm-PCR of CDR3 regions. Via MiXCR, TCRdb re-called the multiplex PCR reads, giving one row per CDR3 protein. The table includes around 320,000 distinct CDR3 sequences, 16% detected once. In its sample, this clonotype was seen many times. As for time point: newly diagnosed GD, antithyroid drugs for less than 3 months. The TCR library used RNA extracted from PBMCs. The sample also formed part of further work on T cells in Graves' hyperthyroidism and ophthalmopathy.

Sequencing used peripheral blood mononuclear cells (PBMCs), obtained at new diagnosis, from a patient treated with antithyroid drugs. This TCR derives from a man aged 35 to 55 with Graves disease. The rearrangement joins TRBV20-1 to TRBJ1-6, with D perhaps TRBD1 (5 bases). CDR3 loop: CSARPGAWNSPLHF. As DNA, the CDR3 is TGCAGTGCAAGACCCGGGGCTTGGAATTCACCCCTCCACTTT.